The rows below give T cell receptor beta chains drawn from one sample of a study of technical replicates of blood from a few donors. The method was immunoSEQ multiplex PCR; TCRdb's version includes in-frame clones alone and lacks a portion of them. This table has around 65,000 clones, 86% appearing once. The material sequenced was PBMCs. The receptor source for this set is a human donor in good health. Some clones in this sample may be carry-over from other donors' samples. The CDR3 runs from the conserved cysteine through the conserved F or W. Each record gives: CDR3 DNA, CDR3 protein, clone size, D gene, J gene, V gene. A D gene is named only where the DNA matches it firmly. Some rows mark clone size as missing; the rest say once, few, many or name a class of expanded clone.

CDR3nt: TGTGCCAGTAGTGCCACAGGGGGGAGCCAAGAGACCCAGTACTTC
CDR3aa: CASSATGGSQETQYF
abundance: .
d_gene: TRBD1
j_gene: TRBJ2-5
v_gene: TRBV19

CDR3nt: TGCGCCAGCAGCCTGGACATTGTTAATTCGTATGGCTACACCTTC
CDR3aa: CASSLDIVNSYGYTF
abundance: .
d_gene: .
j_gene: TRBJ1-2
v_gene: TRBV5-1

CDR3nt: TGTGCCAGCAGCTTAGGACAAGGAACCTACGAGCAGTACTTC
CDR3aa: CASSLGQGTYEQYF
abundance: once
d_gene: .
j_gene: TRBJ2-7
v_gene: TRBV7-2

CDR3nt: TGTGCCAGCAGCTTCGGGACAGGGGATAATTCACCCCTCCACTTT
CDR3aa: CASSFGTGDNSPLHF
abundance: once
d_gene: TRBD1
j_gene: TRBJ1-6
v_gene: TRBV5-5

CDR3nt: TGCGCCAGCAGCCAAGTGACTGGCGCCGGTGAGCAGTACTTC
CDR3aa: CASSQVTGAGEQYF
abundance: .
d_gene: .
j_gene: TRBJ2-7
v_gene: TRBV4-1

CDR3nt: TGTGCCAGCAGCTCTCTGAGGTGGGGGCCCAGAGCTCAGCCCCAGCATTTT
CDR3aa: CASSSLRWGPRAQPQHF
abundance: .
d_gene: .
j_gene: TRBJ1-5
v_gene: TRBV7-8

CDR3nt: TGTGCCAGCAGCTTAGGGACAGCAACTAATGAAAAACTGTTTTTT
CDR3aa: CASSLGTATNEKLFF
abundance: .
d_gene: .
j_gene: TRBJ1-4
v_gene: TRBV7-8

CDR3nt: TGTGCCAGCAGCCTACAGCGGGGGCCGGGTAGGAATGAGCAGTTCTTC
CDR3aa: CASSLQRGPGRNEQFF
abundance: .
d_gene: TRBD2
j_gene: TRBJ2-1
v_gene: TRBV7-9

CDR3nt: TGTGCCAGCAGCTTGTGGGCTGTCAGGGGCCGTTATGGCTACACCTTC
CDR3aa: CASSLWAVRGRYGYTF
abundance: .
d_gene: .
j_gene: TRBJ1-2
v_gene: TRBV5-6

CDR3nt: TGTGCCAGCAGACCGACAGGGTTGACTTTCTTT
CDR3aa: CASRPTGLTFF
abundance: .
d_gene: TRBD1
j_gene: TRBJ1-1
v_gene: TRBV2

CDR3nt: TGTGCCAGCAAGCCCGGGGAGCTGTTTTTT
CDR3aa: CASKPGELFF
abundance: few
d_gene: .
j_gene: TRBJ2-2
v_gene: TRBV2

CDR3nt: TGTGCCAGCAGCCCAAGAGTGGGACAGGGCAACAATGAGCAGTTCTTC
CDR3aa: CASSPRVGQGNNEQFF
abundance: few
d_gene: TRBD1
j_gene: TRBJ2-1
v_gene: TRBV7-6

CDR3nt: TGTGCCAGTAGTCTACGAACTAGCGGGAGGGCCTCAGGCGGCGAGCAGTACTTC
CDR3aa: CASSLRTSGRASGGEQYF
abundance: .
d_gene: TRBD2
j_gene: TRBJ2-7
v_gene: TRBV19

CDR3nt: TGTGCCAGCAGCTTTGAATTCAGTGGCTACACCTTC
CDR3aa: CASSFEFSGYTF
abundance: .
d_gene: .
j_gene: TRBJ1-2
v_gene: TRBV7-2

CDR3nt: TGTGCCAGCTCACCGGGACAGGGTAGAGGCAATGAGCAGTTCTTC
CDR3aa: CASSPGQGRGNEQFF
abundance: .
d_gene: TRBD1
j_gene: TRBJ2-1
v_gene: TRBV18

CDR3nt: TGTGCCAGCAGCCTCCGGGACAGGGTTGGCGAGCAGTACTTC
CDR3aa: CASSLRDRVGEQYF
abundance: .
d_gene: TRBD1
j_gene: TRBJ2-7
v_gene: TRBV7-2

CDR3nt: TGCGCCAGCAGTGCTGGACTAGCGGGACCCGGGGAGCTGTTTTTT
CDR3aa: CASSAGLAGPGELFF
abundance: .
d_gene: TRBD2
j_gene: TRBJ2-2
v_gene: TRBV10-1

CDR3nt: TGTGCCAGCAGCTTATCTTGGGGGGAAGAGACCCAGTACTTC
CDR3aa: CASSLSWGEETQYF
abundance: .
d_gene: .
j_gene: TRBJ2-5
v_gene: TRBV7-2

CDR3nt: TGCGCCAGCAGCTTGAACACCATTGGGGCCGAATATGAAAAACTGTTTTTT
CDR3aa: CASSLNTIGAEYEKLFF
abundance: once
d_gene: .
j_gene: TRBJ1-4
v_gene: TRBV5-1

CDR3nt: TGCGCCAGCAGCCAAGAAAGGGGACTAGCGGGCGGTGAGCAGTTCTTC
CDR3aa: CASSQERGLAGGEQFF
abundance: .
d_gene: TRBD2
j_gene: TRBJ2-1
v_gene: TRBV4-3

CDR3nt: TGCGCCAGCAGCTTACGGACAGGTGCCGGGGAGCTGTTTTTT
CDR3aa: CASSLRTGAGELFF
abundance: once
d_gene: TRBD1
j_gene: TRBJ2-2
v_gene: TRBV5-1

CDR3nt: TGTGCCAGCAGTGGGACTAGCGGGGCGGACAATGAGCAGTTCTTC
CDR3aa: CASSGTSGADNEQFF
abundance: .
d_gene: TRBD2
j_gene: TRBJ2-1
v_gene: TRBV2

CDR3nt: TGTGCCAGCAGTGTACAGGGGGCTTCCAATGAGCAGTTCTTC
CDR3aa: CASSVQGASNEQFF
abundance: .
d_gene: TRBD1
j_gene: TRBJ2-1
v_gene: TRBV6-4

CDR3nt: TGCAGCGTATGCTCCGGACGGGGCTACGAGCAGTACTTC
CDR3aa: CSVCSGRGYEQYF
abundance: .
d_gene: .
j_gene: TRBJ2-7
v_gene: TRBV29-1

CDR3nt: TGCGCCAGCAGCTCGACAGGGGGCGCCGGTCAGCCCCAGCATTTT
CDR3aa: CASSSTGGAGQPQHF
abundance: .
d_gene: TRBD1
j_gene: TRBJ1-5
v_gene: TRBV5-1

CDR3nt: TGTGCCAGCAGGACCTCGGGACAGGGGTTGACACCCCTCCACTTT
CDR3aa: CASRTSGQGLTPLHF
abundance: .
d_gene: TRBD1
j_gene: TRBJ1-6
v_gene: TRBV6-4

CDR3nt: TGCGCCAGCAGCTTGGCTGACAGGTCTAGCACAGATACGCAGTATTTT
CDR3aa: CASSLADRSSTDTQYF
abundance: .
d_gene: .
j_gene: TRBJ2-3
v_gene: TRBV5-1

CDR3nt: TGTGCCAGCTCCAGCGGTGCGTACGAGCAGTACTTC
CDR3aa: CASSSGAYEQYF
abundance: .
d_gene: .
j_gene: TRBJ2-7
v_gene: TRBV6-5

CDR3nt: TGCAGCGTTGAAAGGGGACAACGAACAGCTTTCTTT
CDR3aa: CSVERGQRTAFF
abundance: .
d_gene: .
j_gene: TRBJ1-1
v_gene: TRBV29-1

CDR3nt: TGCGCCAGCAGCCAAGAGGGAGCGGGAGGGGTTTACACCGGGGAGCTGTTTTTT
CDR3aa: CASSQEGAGGVYTGELFF
abundance: once
d_gene: TRBD2
j_gene: TRBJ2-2
v_gene: TRBV4-3

CDR3nt: TGTGCCAGCAGCCTAGTCACCGGGGAAAGCACAGATACGCAGTATTTT
CDR3aa: CASSLVTGESTDTQYF
abundance: .
d_gene: .
j_gene: TRBJ2-3
v_gene: TRBV4-2

CDR3nt: TGTGCCAGCAGTCGCACCGGGACAGTTTATAATTCACCCCTCCACTTT
CDR3aa: CASSRTGTVYNSPLHF
abundance: .
d_gene: TRBD1
j_gene: TRBJ1-6
v_gene: TRBV27

CDR3nt: TGTGCCTGGACCCCAGGGGATTACTATGGCTACACCTTC
CDR3aa: CAWTPGDYYGYTF
abundance: .
d_gene: .
j_gene: TRBJ1-2
v_gene: TRBV30

CDR3nt: TGCGCCAGCAGCGTTGAGGGGGCTGGGGCCAACGTCCTGACTTTC
CDR3aa: CASSVEGAGANVLTF
abundance: .
d_gene: .
j_gene: TRBJ2-6
v_gene: TRBV5-1

CDR3nt: TGCGCCAGCAGCCAGAATATCGCGTACAGGAACTTAGAGACCCAGTACTTC
CDR3aa: CASSQNIAYRNLETQYF
abundance: .
d_gene: .
j_gene: TRBJ2-5
v_gene: TRBV4-3

CDR3nt: TGCGCCAGCAGTGAGTCCGGGACAGGGGCGTACGAGCAGTACTTC
CDR3aa: CASSESGTGAYEQYF
abundance: .
d_gene: TRBD1
j_gene: TRBJ2-7
v_gene: TRBV10-1

CDR3nt: TGTGCCAGCAGTGGGGGAGGGCTTGGTGAGCAGTTCTTC
CDR3aa: CASSGGGLGEQFF
abundance: .
d_gene: TRBD2
j_gene: TRBJ2-1
v_gene: TRBV6-1

CDR3nt: TGTGCCAGCAGAAGACGGGAGAACACTGAAGCTTTCTTT
CDR3aa: CASRRRENTEAFF
abundance: .
d_gene: .
j_gene: TRBJ1-1
v_gene: TRBV27

CDR3nt: TGCGCCAGCAGCCAAGTGCCACAGATCTATGGCTACACCTTC
CDR3aa: CASSQVPQIYGYTF
abundance: .
d_gene: .
j_gene: TRBJ1-2
v_gene: TRBV4-3

CDR3nt: TGTGCCAGCAGTGAGTACAGTACTGCTAACTATGGCTACACCTTC
CDR3aa: CASSEYSTANYGYTF
abundance: .
d_gene: .
j_gene: TRBJ1-2
v_gene: TRBV6-1

CDR3nt: TGTGCCAGCAGCTTTTTGACACAGGGGGCCGGCTATGGCTACACCTTC
CDR3aa: CASSFLTQGAGYGYTF
abundance: few
d_gene: TRBD1
j_gene: TRBJ1-2
v_gene: TRBV7-2

CDR3nt: TGTGCTAGTGGTTTGGTAGTTACTAGCGGTACGCAGTACAATGAGCAGTTCTTC
CDR3aa: CASGLVVTSGTQYNEQFF
abundance: .
d_gene: TRBD2
j_gene: TRBJ2-1
v_gene: TRBV12-5

CDR3nt: TGTGCCAGCAGCGCCCTCCCGAGCCTCAATCAGCCCCAGCATTTT
CDR3aa: CASSALPSLNQPQHF
abundance: .
d_gene: .
j_gene: TRBJ1-5
v_gene: TRBV9

CDR3nt: TGTGCTAGTGGTTTGGAGCCAGAGGCCTACAATGAGCAGTTCTTC
CDR3aa: CASGLEPEAYNEQFF
abundance: .
d_gene: .
j_gene: TRBJ2-1
v_gene: TRBV12-5

CDR3nt: TGCGCCAGCAGCTTCGCGGCTAGCGGGGGGAATGAGCAGTTCTTC
CDR3aa: CASSFAASGGNEQFF
abundance: .
d_gene: TRBD2
j_gene: TRBJ2-1
v_gene: TRBV5-1

CDR3nt: TGTGCCAGCACGAGAGCGGGAGTAGGGTCCGAGACCCAGTACTTC
CDR3aa: CASTRAGVGSETQYF
abundance: .
d_gene: TRBD2
j_gene: TRBJ2-5
v_gene: TRBV9

CDR3nt: TGTGCCAGCAGTCGCATCGACAGGGTTACGATGCAGTACTTC
CDR3aa: CASSRIDRVTMQYF
abundance: .
d_gene: TRBD1
j_gene: TRBJ2-7
v_gene: TRBV27

CDR3nt: TGTGCCTGGGCGGAGCCAGATACGCAGTATTTT
CDR3aa: CAWAEPDTQYF
abundance: .
d_gene: .
j_gene: TRBJ2-3
v_gene: TRBV30

CDR3nt: TGTGCCAGCAGCGTAATCCCAGGGCCATCACGCAATGGTGAGCAGTTCTTC
CDR3aa: CASSVIPGPSRNGEQFF
abundance: .
d_gene: .
j_gene: TRBJ2-1
v_gene: TRBV9

CDR3nt: TGTGCCGACATACACCAGAGCTCCTATAATTCACCCCTCCACTTT
CDR3aa: CADIHQSSYNSPLHF
abundance: .
d_gene: .
j_gene: TRBJ1-6
v_gene: TRBV11-3

CDR3nt: TGTGCCAGCCCTGGCAGGGGCAGGCAGCCCCAGCATTTT
CDR3aa: CASPGRGRQPQHF
abundance: .
d_gene: .
j_gene: TRBJ1-5
v_gene: TRBV6-9

CDR3nt: TGTGCCAGCAGCGCCAGACTCTTCGATGAGCAGTTCTTC
CDR3aa: CASSARLFDEQFF
abundance: few
d_gene: .
j_gene: TRBJ2-1
v_gene: TRBV6-1

CDR3nt: TGTGCCAGCAGCCAACAGGGCTTTGGCAAAAACATTCAGTACTTC
CDR3aa: CASSQQGFGKNIQYF
abundance: .
d_gene: .
j_gene: TRBJ2-4
v_gene: TRBV6-5